One sample yielded the 2 T cell receptor beta chains listed below, sequenced in a study of cytomegalovirus exposure and HLA in healthy donors. The primer mix had 60 Vbeta and 13 Jbeta primers. TCRdb keeps only in-frame clones here, not all; method: immunoSEQ multiplex PCR. The sample includes about 130,000 clones, 82% of them seen just once. The sample consisted of PBMCs. The receptors shown here come from a boy between 10 and 17 years old in good health and CMV-seronegative.

This chain uses TRBV7-2 with TRBJ2-2; tentative D call: TRBD2 (6 bases). CDR1 is SGHTA and CDR2 is FQGNSA in the germline V gene. V was clipped by 5 bases and J by 6 bases, with 13 bases between them. This CDR3 has 14 amino acids. In DNA, the CDR3 is TGTGCCAGCAGCGACACGGGAGATGCCGGGGAGCTGTTTTTT. It translates to CASSDTGDAGELFF.

The chain links TRBV5-1 to TRBJ2-5; 8 bases agree with TRBD1. Losses at the gene ends were 2 bases for V and 2 bases for J; bases not matched to a gene: 2. Per the germline V gene, CDR1 is SGHRS and CDR2 is YFSETQ. This CDR3 comprises 14 residues. The CDR3, as DNA: TGCGCCAGCAGCTTACAGGGGGTACAAGAGACCCAGTACTTC. Translation gives CASSLQGVQETQYF.